This record concerns one T cell receptor (beta chain) sequence. V lost 0 bases and J 4 bases, leaving 4 bases between the germline ends. The germline V gene encodes CDR1 SGHKS and CDR2 YYEKEE (reference sequence). The CDR3 consists of 12 residues. Clones were sequenced by immunoSEQ multiplex PCR, and TCRdb holds only the in-frame ones, with some missing. Of almost 70,000 clones listed, under 90% are singletons. This record belongs to a study of T cell responses to AZD1222 COVID-19 vaccine. The sequence was obtained from an adult who received the AZD1222 COVID-19 vaccine. V is TRBV5-5 and J is TRBJ1-1, with unresolved D. Sample: peripheral blood, taken 28 days after the second AZD1222 dose. CDR3 loop: CASSLGATEAFF. In DNA form, the CDR3 reads TGTGCCAGCAGCTTGGGGGCCACTGAAGCTTTCTTT.